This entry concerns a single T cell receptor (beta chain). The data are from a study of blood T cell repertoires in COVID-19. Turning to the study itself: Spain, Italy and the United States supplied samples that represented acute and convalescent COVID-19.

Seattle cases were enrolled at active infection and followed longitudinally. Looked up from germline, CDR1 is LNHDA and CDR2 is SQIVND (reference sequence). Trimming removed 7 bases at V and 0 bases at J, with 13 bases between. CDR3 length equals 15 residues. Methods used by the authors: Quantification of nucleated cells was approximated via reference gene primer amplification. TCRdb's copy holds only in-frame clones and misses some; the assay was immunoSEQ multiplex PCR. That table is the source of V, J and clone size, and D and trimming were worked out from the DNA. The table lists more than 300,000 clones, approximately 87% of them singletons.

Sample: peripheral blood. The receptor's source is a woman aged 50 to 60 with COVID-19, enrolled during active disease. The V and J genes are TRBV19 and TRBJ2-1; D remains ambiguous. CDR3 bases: TGTGCCAGTAAGAGCGTTAAGAGCTCCTACAATGAGCAGTTCTTC. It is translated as CASKSVKSSYNEQFF.